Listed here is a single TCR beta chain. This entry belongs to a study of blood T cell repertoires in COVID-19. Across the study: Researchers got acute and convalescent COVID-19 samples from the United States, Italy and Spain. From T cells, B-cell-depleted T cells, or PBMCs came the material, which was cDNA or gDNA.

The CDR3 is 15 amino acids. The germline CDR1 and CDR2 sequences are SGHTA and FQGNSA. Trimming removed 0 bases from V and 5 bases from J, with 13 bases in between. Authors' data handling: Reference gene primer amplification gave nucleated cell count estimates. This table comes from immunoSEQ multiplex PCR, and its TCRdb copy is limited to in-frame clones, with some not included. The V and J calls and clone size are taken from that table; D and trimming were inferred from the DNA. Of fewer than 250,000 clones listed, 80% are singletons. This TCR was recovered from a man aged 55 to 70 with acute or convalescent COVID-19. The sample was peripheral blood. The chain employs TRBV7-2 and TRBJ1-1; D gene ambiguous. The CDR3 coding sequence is TGTGCCAGCAGCTTAGCCTATGGGCGCGGGACTGAAGCTTTCTTT. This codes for CASSLAYGRGTEAFF.